This TCR beta chain was identified in a study of control samples from healthy donors and cancer patients (TCRdb year 2020). The library was obtained by the immunoSEQ multiplex PCR assay. This is the immuneACCESS table as TCRdb keeps it, with only in-frame sequences that have V and J called. A part of the clones is gone; compared with another copy, unresolved V genes explain less than half, and the rest is unexplained. The sample records roughly 120,000 clones, roughly 95% of which are singletons. Of the sample, 3.6% is held by the ten largest clones. Turning to this clone: Its antigen remains unidentified. No base quality information exists; no much larger clone differs at one position.

The germline V gene (reference sequence) specifies SGHNT as CDR1 and YYREEE as CDR2. At the junction V is shortened by 2 bases and J by 0 bases; bases outside the gene matches: 7. There are 16 amino acids in the CDR3, from cysteine to phenylalanine inclusive. Just the 48-base CDR3 DNA is kept, in frame starting at base 1. The source is a man under 40 in good health. The chain is assembled from TRBV5-4 and TRBJ2-7; TRBD2 agrees with 8 junctional bases. Source material: blood. The DNA is as follows: TGTGCCAGCAGCTTTCTTACTAGCGGCCCCTCCTACGAGCAGTACTTC. It encodes CASSFLTSGPSYEQYF.